This TCR beta chain was sequenced for a study of T cell repertoires in cytomegalovirus infection. Study as a whole: HLA-B-restricted CMV epitopes that are well studied were used alongside recently identified HLA-C-restricted ones.

This clonotype has at least ten counts. Its target is unknown. TCRdb reprocessed the reads via MiXCR and lists one record per CDR3 protein. Of about 270,000 distinct CDR3 sequences in the sample, under 25% were seen once. Sequencing used cultured PBMCs, obtained from culture after CMV antigen stimulation. The receptor comes from a human donor in good health (CMV status not recorded). Some clones in this sample may be carry-over from other donors' samples.

CDR3 nucleotide sequence: TGTGCCAGCAGTTACTCGAATAACGGGGAGCTGTTTTTT. Translating it yields CASSYSNNGELFF. V gene TRBV6-5 combines with J gene TRBJ2-2; D not resolved. Germline assignment: CDR1 MNHEY and CDR2 SVGAGI. The CDR3 consists of 13 residues. V lost 0 bases and J lost 7, with 6 bases in between.